Following are 28 T cell receptor beta chains from one sample sequenced in a study of blood T cell repertoires in COVID-19. Method: immunoSEQ multiplex PCR; TCRdb's copy keeps in-frame clones and lacks some. The table lists around 390,000 clones, approximately 87% of them singletons, with around 10% in the top ten. Sequenced input: PBMCs or T cells enriched from blood (not recorded which). The receptors here all came from a woman aged 45 to 65 who had recovered from COVID-19.

The chain uses TRBV5-8 and TRBJ1-5; D possibly corresponds to TRBD1 (5 bases). Trimming removed 2 bases from V and 5 bases from J, with 8 bases in between. This CDR3 comprises 13 residues. Germline V gene lookup returns CDR1 SGHTS and CDR2 YDEGEE. CDR3 in DNA: TGTGCCAGCAGCTTTACCAGGGATCAGCCCCAGCATTTT. This sequence encodes CASSFTRDQPQHF.

The chain combines TRBV10-3 with TRBJ1-1; 7 nucleotides match TRBD1. The CDR3 loop spans 16 amino acids. V was pared by 2 bases and J by 0 bases, with 6 bases of the junction left unmatched. The germline V gene encodes CDR1 ENHRY and CDR2 SYGVKD. In DNA, the CDR3 is TGTGCCATCAGTGAGGGGGCAGGGGGATTGAACACTGAAGCTTTCTTT. Encoded protein: CAISEGAGGLNTEAFF.

The gene calls are TRBV9 and TRBJ1-4; 7 positions match TRBD1. Germline V lookup: CDR1 SGDLS, CDR2 YYNGEE. V lost 3 bases, J lost 8 bases, and 10 bases stayed unmatched. The CDR3 has 15 residues. The CDR3 DNA reads as TGTGCCAGCAGCGCGAAATGGGACAGTCAAGAAAAACTGTTTTTT. It yields the protein CASSAKWDSQEKLFF. The complete variable domain, with remaining parts taken from reference TRBV9 and TRBJ1-4, reads DSGVTQTPKHLITATGQRVTLRCSPRSGDLSVYWYQQSLDQGLQFLIQYYNGEERAKGNILERFSAQQFPDLHSELNLSSLELGDSALYFCASSAKWDSQEKLFFGSGTQLSVL.

This clone occurred once. The chain recombines TRBV3-1 (or the pseudogene TRBV3-2) with TRBJ1-4; D not certain. This CDR3 has 17 residues. Germline-derived CDR1 and CDR2 are LGHDT and YNNKEL (reference sequence). V was clipped by 0 bases and J by 3 bases, with 14 bases between them. The CDR3 DNA reads as TGTGCCAGCAGCCAAGATTTACGGGGAAGGGCTAATGAAAAACTGTTTTTT. Translating gives CASSQDLRGRANEKLFF.

The rearrangement links TRBV4-3 to TRBJ1-6; D is possibly TRBD1 (5 bases). Germline lookup yields CDR1 LGHNA and CDR2 YSLEER. Deletions cut 3 bases from V and 0 bases from J, with 9 bases between. This CDR3 comprises 16 residues. The CDR3: CASSQVGGSYNSPLHF. Written as DNA, the CDR3 is TGCGCCAGCAGCCAGGTGGGGGGCTCCTATAATTCACCCCTCCACTTT.

CDR3 region: CASSEGGLLENSPLHF. The CDR3 DNA sequence: TGTGCCAGCAGTGAAGGGGGACTACTGGAGAATTCACCCCTCCACTTT. V is TRBV2 and J is TRBJ1-6; maybe TRBD1 (5 bases). Trimming pared 1 base from V and 7 bases from J, leaving 14 bases between. Germline lookup yields CDR1 SNHLY and CDR2 FYNNEI. The CDR3 has 16 residues.

This clone appeared once. The rearrangement uses TRBV30 and TRBJ2-1, with D tentatively TRBD1 (5 bases). Germline values: CDR1 GTSNPN, CDR2 SVGIG (reference sequence). Trimming cost V 7 bases and J 1 base, with 11 bases left between them. The CDR3 loop spans 13 amino acids. The CDR3 is CALIRESYNEQFF. The CDR3 bases are TGTGCCTTGATCAGGGAATCCTACAATGAGCAGTTCTTC.

The chain recombines TRBV19 with TRBJ1-1; D is ambiguous. Germline lookup yields CDR1 LNHDA and CDR2 SQIVND (reference sequence). The CDR3 length is 14 residues. V was pared by 3 bases and J by 0 bases, with 8 bases between. CDR3 sequence (DNA): TGTGCCAGTAGTATTGGGCACATGAACACTGAAGCTTTCTTT. Protein product: CASSIGHMNTEAFF.

V is TRBV5-8 and J is TRBJ1-1; D is undetermined. The CDR3 totals 14 residues. Trimming stripped 1 base from V and 3 bases from J, with 10 bases between. The germline gives CDR1 SGHTS, CDR2 YDEGEE. This chain's CDR3 is CASSLWRFDTEAFF. In nucleotides, the CDR3 is TGTGCCAGCAGCTTGTGGAGGTTTGACACTGAAGCTTTCTTT.

This sequence joins TRBV13 and TRBJ1-6; D remains unclear. The germline V gene encodes CDR1 PRHDT and CDR2 FYEKMQ (reference sequence). V lost 2 bases and J lost 0, with 5 bases in between. This CDR3 spans 15 amino acids. CDR3 amino acids: CASSLRSSYNSPLHF. CDR3 sequence (DNA): TGTGCCAGCAGCTTACGGAGCTCCTATAATTCACCCCTCCACTTT.

The gene calls are TRBV19 and TRBJ1-1; no clear D gene. CDR1 is LNHDA and CDR2 is SQIVND in the germline V gene (reference sequence). This CDR3 region has 13 residues. V was trimmed by 7 bases and J by 6 bases, leaving 15 bases between them. The CDR3 sequence is CASNEGGRAEAFF. The DNA for the CDR3 is TGTGCCAGTAATGAGGGCGGGAGGGCTGAAGCTTTCTTT.

The chain links TRBV7-2 to TRBJ1-4, with D possibly TRBD1 on 6 matching bases. The ends were cut back, 3 bases at V and 8 bases at J, with 13 bases in the middle. CDR3 length: 14 residues. In germline, CDR1 is SGHTA, CDR2 FQGNSA. CDR3 sequence (DNA): TGTGCCAGCAGCTTCCCGGGACAATCGGAAAAACTGTTTTTT. Translation gives CASSFPGQSEKLFF. The full variable domain, completed using reference TRBV7-2 and TRBJ1-4, is GAGVSQSPSNKVTEKGKDVELRCDPISGHTALYWYRQSLGQGLEFLIYFQGNSAPDKSGLPSDRFSAERTGGSVSTLTIQRTQQEDSAVYLCASSFPGQSEKLFFGSGTQLSVL.

The rearrangement joins TRBV15 to TRBJ1-5; no clear D gene. Germline assignment: CDR1 LNHNV and CDR2 YYDKDF (reference sequence). The CDR3 is 13 residues long. The V end lost 8 bases, the J end lost 0 bases, and 8 bases lay between the germline ends. The DNA of the CDR3 is TGTGCCACCGCACAAAGTAGCAATCAGCCCCAGCATTTT. Its protein is CATAQSSNQPQHF.

A few counts support this clone. This sequence joins TRBV3-1 (or the pseudogene TRBV3-2) and TRBJ2-1; 8 bases are a match to TRBD2. V was clipped by 1 base and J by 10 bases; unmatched bases: 6. In germline, CDR1 is LGHDT, CDR2 YNNKEL (reference sequence). The CDR3 runs 14 residues. The CDR3 DNA follows: TGTGCCAGCAGCCAAGGGGGACTAGTCCCCGAGCAGTTCTTC. This encodes CASSQGGLVPEQFF.

The rearrangement links TRBV7-3 to TRBJ2-1; a weak D match, TRBD1 (5 bases). The CDR3 sequence is 15 residues long. Trimming left V 2 bases short and J 2 bases short, with 10 bases between. Germline-derived CDR1 and CDR2 are SGHTA and FQGTGA. The CDR3 region is CASSLGQGAYNEQFF. The CDR3 coding sequence is TGTGCCAGCAGCTTAGGCCAGGGCGCCTACAATGAGCAGTTCTTC.

This clone was observed a single time. The rearrangement joins TRBV9 to TRBJ2-3; 9 nucleotides line up with TRBD2. V shed 1 base, J shed 3 bases, and the junction held 6 bases outside the gene matches. This CDR3 spans 16 amino acids. Germline loops: CDR1 SGDLS, CDR2 YYNGEE. The CDR3 is CASSVRASGTTDTQYF. The CDR3 DNA follows: TGTGCCAGCAGCGTACGGGCTAGCGGGACAACAGATACGCAGTATTTT. Complete variable domain (other parts from reference TRBV9 and TRBJ2-3): DSGVTQTPKHLITATGQRVTLRCSPRSGDLSVYWYQQSLDQGLQFLIQYYNGEERAKGNILERFSAQQFPDLHSELNLSSLELGDSALYFCASSVRASGTTDTQYFGPGTRLTVL.

J is TRBJ1-6 and V is TRBV19; 10 nucleotides line up with TRBD1. The J segment lost 10 bases and the V segment lost 5 bases, leaving 5 bases of the junction unmatched. This CDR3 has 14 residues. Germline assignment: CDR1 LNHDA and CDR2 SQIVND (reference sequence). The CDR3: CASSRDRGRSPLHF. The CDR3 DNA reads as TGTGCCAGTAGTCGGGACAGGGGCCGATCACCCCTCCACTTT.

The chain joins TRBV27 to TRBJ2-3; TRBD2 matches at 10 bases. This CDR3 is built from 18 residues. Germline V CDR1 and CDR2: MNHEY, SMNVEV (reference sequence). V shed 3 bases, J shed 0 bases, and the junction held 9 bases outside the gene matches. CDR3 in amino acids: CASSFGIAGGSSTDTQYF. The CDR3 coding sequence is TGTGCCAGCAGTTTCGGGATAGCGGGGGGTTCTAGCACAGATACGCAGTATTTT.

CDR3 in amino acids: CASSVGTGGIRETQYF. As DNA, the CDR3 is TGTGCCAGCAGTGTAGGGACAGGGGGTATTCGGGAGACCCAGTACTTC. This chain links TRBV2 with TRBJ2-5, with 11 positions matching TRBD1. Germline trimming cut 4 bases from V and 5 bases from J; bases unmatched to any gene: 9. The CDR3 loop spans 16 amino acids. Looked up from germline, CDR1 is SNHLY and CDR2 is FYNNEI.

The rearrangement joins TRBV5-1 to TRBJ2-7; 10 nucleotides line up with TRBD1. Germline-derived CDR1 and CDR2 are SGHRS and YFSETQ. CDR3 length: 17 amino acids. With 3 bases clipped from V and 1 base from J, the junction kept 10 bases outside the gene matches. The CDR3 loop reads CASSWTGGRVGSYEQYF. CDR3 bases: TGCGCCAGCAGCTGGACAGGGGGGAGAGTGGGGTCCTACGAGCAGTACTTC.

The rearrangement links TRBV6-6 to TRBJ1-1; possible D gene TRBD1, 5 bases. CDR3 length: 14 residues. V gave up 7 bases and J gave up 6 bases, with 18 bases separating them. CDR1 is MNHNY, CDR2 SVGAGI, per germline (reference sequence). The CDR3 region is CASMPGQGKAEAFF. Written as DNA, the CDR3 is TGTGCCAGCATGCCCGGTCAGGGAAAGGCTGAAGCTTTCTTT.

The genes are TRBV7-9 and TRBJ1-4, with D possibly TRBD1 on 6 matching bases. The CDR3 extends over 15 amino acids. CDR1 and CDR2 (germline): SEHNR, FQNEAQ (reference sequence). V was trimmed by 6 bases and J by 8 bases, leaving 19 bases between them. The CDR3 reads CASRPTGSRKEKLFF. CDR3 sequence (DNA): TGTGCCAGCAGACCAACAGGGTCAAGGAAGGAAAAACTGTTTTTT. The full variable domain, rest sourced from reference TRBV7-9 and TRBJ1-4, is DTGVSQNPRHKITKRGQNVTFRCDPISEHNRLYWYRQTLGQGPEFLTYFQNEAQLEKSRLLSDRFSAERPKGSFSTLEIQRTEQGDSAMYLCASRPTGSRKEKLFFGSGTQLSVL.

This clone was picked up many times. V usage is TRBV12-3 or TRBV12-4 and J usage is TRBJ1-1, with D possibly matching TRBD1 (6 bases). V lost 5 bases and J lost 3, with 10 bases in between. This CDR3 has 13 amino acids. The CDR3 spells CASSLDRYTEAFF. In nucleotides, the CDR3 is TGTGCCAGCAGTCTGGACAGATACACTGAAGCTTTCTTT.

There are a few counts of this clone. This CDR3 is CASSYSKRVGYTF. The CDR3 DNA follows: TGTGCCAGCAGTTACTCGAAGCGGGTAGGCTACACCTTC. The chain recombines TRBV6-5 with TRBJ1-2; the D is unclear. The CDR3 length is 13 residues. The V end lost 0 bases, the J end lost 8 bases, and 10 bases lay between the germline ends. CDR1 and CDR2 from the germline V gene are MNHEY and SVGAGI.

This clone was seen more than once but under ten times. This chain joins TRBV21-1 and TRBJ1-5; the table's D gene call, TRBD1, was not cross checked with the DNA. TRBV21-1 is annotated as a pseudogene. The CDR3 loop spans 16 amino acids. This chain's CDR3 is CASSPRAQGCNQPQHF. The CDR3 DNA is TGTGCCAGCAGTCCCAGGGCACAGGGGTGCAATCAGCCCCAGCATTTT.

The chain uses TRBV15 and TRBJ2-1, with TRBD1 identical over 9 bases. The CDR3 is made up of 16 amino acids. Germline CDR1 LNHNV, CDR2 YYDKDF (reference sequence). Trimming cost V 1 base and J 4 bases; bases outside gene matches: 5. CDR3 sequence reads: CATSRGTGTGYNEQFF. Here the CDR3 DNA reads TGTGCCACCAGCAGAGGAACCGGGACAGGGTACAATGAGCAGTTCTTC.

This chain uses TRBV5-4 with TRBJ2-1; 9 nucleotides agree with TRBD1. V gave up 4 bases and J gave up 6 bases; unmatched junction bases: 11. Germline values: CDR1 SGHNT, CDR2 YYREEE (reference sequence). The CDR3 is 16 amino acids. Here the CDR3 reads CASSHARDRVSNEQFF. CDR3 DNA sequence: TGTGCCAGCAGCCACGCGCGGGACAGGGTGTCCAATGAGCAGTTCTTC. Full variable domain (outside the CDR3, taken from reference TRBV5-4 and TRBJ2-1): ETGVTQSPTHLIKTRGQQVTLRCSSQSGHNTVSWYQQALGQGPQFIFQYYREEENGRGNFPPRFSGLQFPNYSSELNVNALELDDSALYLCASSHARDRVSNEQFFGPGTRLTVL.

V usage is TRBV6-8 and J usage is TRBJ2-3; D uncertain. The CDR3 contains 15 residues. Per the germline V gene, CDR1 is MNHGY and CDR2 is SAAAGT. The V end was cut by 5 bases, the J end by 4 bases, with 16 bases between. Here the CDR3 DNA reads TGTGCCAGCAGTCAACGGTGGAAAAGCGCAGATACGCAGTATTTT. Protein product: CASSQRWKSADTQYF.